The entry below gives a single T cell receptor beta chain sequence along with its context. This entry is derived from a study of brain T cells in children with intractable seizures. Sequencing was limited to surgery cases with top T cell transcript signatures in brain tissue. Sequencing used immunoSEQ multiplex PCR; TCRdb keeps in-frame clones, though not all of them. The sample includes 1,500 to 2,000 clones, approximately 78% of them seen just once. The receptor's source is a girl between 2 and 10 years old with tuberous sclerosis and intractable seizures. The source was resected brain tissue, collected at surgery.

CDR3 in DNA: TGTGCCAGCAGTGACTCGACTAGCGGCTCTGGGGCCAACGTCCTGACTTTC. Amino acids: CASSDSTSGSGANVLTF. The genes are TRBV6-4 and TRBJ2-6; TRBD2 matches 9 bases. V lost 0 bases and J lost 0; bases outside the gene matches: 0. The CDR3 consists of 17 residues. The germline V gene has CDR1 MRHNA and CDR2 SNTAGT.